One and the same sample provided the 12 T cell receptor beta chains below, sequenced in a study of OX40 agonist ivuxolimab in advanced cancers. Produced via immunoSEQ multiplex PCR; TCRdb's table is partial and in-frame only. The data show around 84,000 clones, with roughly 90% seen just once and over 0.15% held by the top ten. The sample here was CD4+ or CD8+ T cells sorted from blood, taken in a trial of the OX40 agonist ivuxolimab. Every receptor here comes from an adult with an advanced solid tumor such as melanoma, head and neck, liver or kidney cancer.

CDR3 DNA sequence: TGTGCCAGCAGCCCGACTAGCGAGACCCAGTACTTC. This translates into CASSPTSETQYF. The rearrangement uses TRBV6-6 and TRBJ2-5, with 7 bases matching TRBD2. V lost 6 bases and J lost 5; bases outside the gene matches: 3. The CDR3 runs to 12 residues. Germline CDR1 and CDR2: MNHNY and SVGAGI (reference sequence).

V usage is TRBV5-8 and J usage is TRBJ2-7; no definite D call. From germline, CDR1 is SGHTS and CDR2 YDEGEE. The CDR3 totals 13 residues. Trimming shortened V by 1 base and J by 4 bases, and 9 bases separated the two germline ends. CDR3 in DNA: TGTGCCAGCAGCTTGAATCGACTTTACGAGCAGTACTTC. Translated: CASSLNRLYEQYF.

This sequence joins TRBV30 and TRBJ1-3, with 7 bases matching TRBD1. This CDR3 has 14 residues. V gave up 4 bases and J gave up 4 bases; unmatched junction bases: 7. Germline assignment: CDR1 GTSNPN and CDR2 SVGIG (reference sequence). The CDR3: CAWKGDRIGNTIYF. In DNA form, the CDR3 reads TGTGCCTGGAAGGGGGACAGAATCGGAAACACCATATATTTT.

This clone was picked up a small number of times. The CDR3 nucleotides are TGTGCCAGCAGCATAGGACAGGGAAATCAGCCCCAGCATTTT. Translating it yields CASSIGQGNQPQHF. This rearrangement joins TRBV9 to TRBJ1-5; TRBD1 aligns across 8 bases. Germline V lookup: CDR1 SGDLS, CDR2 YYNGEE. The CDR3 is made up of 14 amino acids. Losses at the gene ends were 4 bases for V and 4 bases for J; bases not matched to a gene: 4.

In DNA, the CDR3 is TGCGCCAGCACACAGAGGTCGAACACTGAAGCTTTCTTT. Translating gives CASTQRSNTEAFF. The V and J genes are TRBV10-2 and TRBJ1-1; no firm D call. The CDR3 totals 13 residues. Trimming shortened V by 7 bases and J by 1 base, and 10 bases separated the two germline ends. From germline, CDR1 is WSHSY and CDR2 SAAADI.

The V gene is TRBV10-3, the J gene TRBJ2-1, with D possibly matching TRBD2 (5 bases). Trimming took off 10 bases at V and 2 bases at J, with 6 bases between the two ends. Germline V gene lookup returns CDR1 ENHRY and CDR2 SYGVKD. This CDR3 is built from 11 residues. The CDR3 is CATGAYNEQFF. As DNA, the CDR3 is TGTGCCACCGGGGCCTACAATGAGCAGTTCTTC.

This rearrangement joins TRBV11-3 to TRBJ1-1, with D perhaps TRBD1 (6 bases). The CDR3 extends over 13 amino acids. Trimming left V 5 bases short and J 8 bases short, with 15 bases between. Germline V gives CDR1 SGHNT, CDR2 YENEEA. CDR3 sequence reads: CASSPTRGGEAFF. For the CDR3, the DNA is TGTGCCAGCAGCCCAACCAGGGGAGGGGAAGCTTTCTTT.

The chain combines TRBV1 with TRBJ2-7; the table assigns TRBD2, which was not confirmed against the DNA. TRBV1 is a known pseudogene. This CDR3 has 17 residues. CDR3 DNA sequence: TGCACCAGCAGCCAAGACCCCGCAGGGAGGGGCTCCTACGAGCAGTACTTC. Translation: CTSSQDPAGRGSYEQYF.

The rearrangement joins TRBV7-9 to TRBJ1-5; TRBD1 agrees at 12 bases. V lost 5 bases and J lost 4; bases outside the gene matches: 3. Germline CDR1 SEHNR, CDR2 FQNEAQ (reference sequence). The CDR3 is 15 amino acids. The CDR3 loop reads CASSLGQGANQPQHF. The CDR3 DNA sequence: TGTGCCAGCAGCCTGGGACAGGGGGCGAATCAGCCCCAGCATTTT.

The chain employs TRBV7-3 and TRBJ2-7, with D possibly TRBD1 on 6 matching bases. Germline V gene lookup returns CDR1 SGHTA and CDR2 FQGTGA. The CDR3 has 14 residues. V was clipped by 5 bases and J by 2 bases, with 13 bases between them. In nucleotides, the CDR3 is TGTGCCAGCAGCCCTGACAGGTTTACCTACGAGCAGTACTTC. Translating gives CASSPDRFTYEQYF.

This chain joins TRBV28 and TRBJ1-5, with 10 bases identical to TRBD1. This CDR3 has 15 amino acids. The germline V gene has CDR1 MDHEN and CDR2 SYDVKM. J was trimmed by 3 bases and V by 4 bases; bases with no gene match: 3. CDR3 DNA: TGTGCCAGCAGTTGGACAGGGGGGATCAATCAGCCCCAGCATTTT. As protein: CASSWTGGINQPQHF. Variable domain in full (rest from reference TRBV28 and TRBJ1-5): DVKVTQSSRYLVKRTGEKVFLECVQDMDHENMFWYRQDPGLGLRLIYFSYDVKMKEKGDIPEGYSVSREKKERFSLILESASTNQTSMYLCASSWTGGINQPQHFGDGTRLSIL.

The chain combines TRBV6-6 with TRBJ2-3; 8 bases match TRBD2. After removal of 10 bases from V and 4 bases from J, the junction contained 13 bases not matched to a gene. Germline V gene data show CDR1 as MNHNY and CDR2 as SVGAGI (reference sequence). This CDR3 is built from 15 residues. The CDR3 sequence: CATKPAGELADTQYF. CDR3 in DNA: TGTGCCACCAAGCCAGCGGGGGAATTAGCAGATACGCAGTATTTT.